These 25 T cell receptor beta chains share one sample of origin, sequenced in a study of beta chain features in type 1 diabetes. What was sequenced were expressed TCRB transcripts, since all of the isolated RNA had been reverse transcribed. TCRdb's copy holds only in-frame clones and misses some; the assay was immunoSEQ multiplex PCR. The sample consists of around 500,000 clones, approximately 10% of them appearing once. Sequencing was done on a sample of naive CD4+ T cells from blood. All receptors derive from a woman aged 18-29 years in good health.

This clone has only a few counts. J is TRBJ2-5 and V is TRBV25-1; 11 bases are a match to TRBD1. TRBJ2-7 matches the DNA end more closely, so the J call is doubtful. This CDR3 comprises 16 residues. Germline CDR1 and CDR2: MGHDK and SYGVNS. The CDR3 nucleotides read TGTGCCAGCAAGAGGACAGGGGGCGCATATTCGGACGAGCAGTACTTC. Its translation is CASKRTGGAYSDEQYF.

CDR3 amino acids: CASSPPTRWYEQFF. CDR3 nucleotides: TGTGCCAGCAGTCCACCAACGAGATGGTATGAGCAGTTCTTC. The chain recombines TRBV7-9 with TRBJ2-1; no definite D call. This CDR3 has 14 residues. Germline V gene sequence: CDR1 SEHNR, CDR2 FQNEAQ (reference sequence). V was trimmed by 6 bases and J by 8 bases, leaving 17 bases between them.

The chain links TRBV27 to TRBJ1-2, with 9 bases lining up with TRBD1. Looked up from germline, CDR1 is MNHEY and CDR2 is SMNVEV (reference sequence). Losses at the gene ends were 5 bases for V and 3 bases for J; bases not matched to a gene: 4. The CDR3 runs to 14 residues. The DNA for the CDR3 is TGTGCCAGCAGTACGCGGACAGGGGACTATGGCTACACCTTC. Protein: CASSTRTGDYGYTF.

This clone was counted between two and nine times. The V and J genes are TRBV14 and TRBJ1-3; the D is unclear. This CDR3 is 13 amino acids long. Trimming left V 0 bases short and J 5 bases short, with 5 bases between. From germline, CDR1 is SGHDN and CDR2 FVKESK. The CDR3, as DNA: TGTGCCAGCAGCCAAGATCTGAGAAACACCATATATTTT. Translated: CASSQDLRNTIYF.

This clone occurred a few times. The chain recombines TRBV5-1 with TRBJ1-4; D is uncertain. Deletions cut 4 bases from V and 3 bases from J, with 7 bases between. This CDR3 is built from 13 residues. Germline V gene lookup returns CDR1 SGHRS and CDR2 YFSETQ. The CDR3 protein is CASSRTPNEKLFF. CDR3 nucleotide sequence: TGCGCCAGCAGCCGGACTCCTAATGAAAAACTGTTTTTT.

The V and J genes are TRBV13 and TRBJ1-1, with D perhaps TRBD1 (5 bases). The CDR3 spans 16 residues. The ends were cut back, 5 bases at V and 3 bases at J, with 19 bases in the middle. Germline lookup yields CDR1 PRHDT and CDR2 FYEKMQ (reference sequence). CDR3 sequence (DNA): TGTGCCAGCAGCCGTATATCCCCAGGGTTCTACACTGAAGCTTTCTTT. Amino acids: CASSRISPGFYTEAFF.

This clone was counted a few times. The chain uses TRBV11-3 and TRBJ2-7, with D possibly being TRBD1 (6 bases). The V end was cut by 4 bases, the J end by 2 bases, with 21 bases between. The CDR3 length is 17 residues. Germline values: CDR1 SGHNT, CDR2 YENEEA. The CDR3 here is CASSSPAPQGITYEQYF. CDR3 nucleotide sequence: TGTGCCAGCAGCTCCCCGGCCCCTCAGGGGATAACCTACGAGCAGTACTTC.

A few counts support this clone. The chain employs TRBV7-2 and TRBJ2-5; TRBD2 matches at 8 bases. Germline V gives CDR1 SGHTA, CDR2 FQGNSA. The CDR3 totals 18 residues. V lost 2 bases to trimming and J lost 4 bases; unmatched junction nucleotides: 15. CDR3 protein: CASSLPREGSSKAETQYF. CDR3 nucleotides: TGTGCCAGCAGCTTACCCCGGGAGGGGAGCTCTAAGGCAGAGACCCAGTACTTC.

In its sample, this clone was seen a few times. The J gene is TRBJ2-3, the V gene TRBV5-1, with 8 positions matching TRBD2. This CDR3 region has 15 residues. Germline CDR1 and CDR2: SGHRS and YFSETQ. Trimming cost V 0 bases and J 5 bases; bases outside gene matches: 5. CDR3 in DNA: TGCGCCAGCAGCTTGGGAGCGGGAGTTGGAGATACGCAGTATTTT. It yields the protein CASSLGAGVGDTQYF.

The CDR3 protein is CASSPGLAKETQYF. DNA for the CDR3: TGTGCCAGCAGTCCGGGACTAGCGAAAGAGACCCAGTACTTC. The V call is TRBV7-2, the J call TRBJ2-5; 10 bases are shared with TRBD2. The CDR3 is made up of 14 amino acids. With V trimmed by 6 bases and J by 3 bases, 4 bases remained unmatched. The germline V gene encodes CDR1 SGHTA and CDR2 FQGNSA.

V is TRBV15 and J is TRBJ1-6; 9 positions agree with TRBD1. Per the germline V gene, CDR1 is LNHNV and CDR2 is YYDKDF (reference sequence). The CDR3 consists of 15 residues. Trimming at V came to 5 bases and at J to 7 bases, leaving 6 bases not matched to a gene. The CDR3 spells CATSGAGTGNSPLHF. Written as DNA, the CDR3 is TGTGCCACCAGCGGGGCCGGGACAGGGAATTCACCCCTCCACTTT. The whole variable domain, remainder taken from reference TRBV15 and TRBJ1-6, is DAMVIQNPRYQVTQFGKPVTLSCSQTLNHNVMYWYQQKSSQAPKLLFHYYDKDFNNEADTPDNFQSRRPNTSFCFLDIRSPGLGDTAMYLCATSGAGTGNSPLHFGNGTRLTVT.

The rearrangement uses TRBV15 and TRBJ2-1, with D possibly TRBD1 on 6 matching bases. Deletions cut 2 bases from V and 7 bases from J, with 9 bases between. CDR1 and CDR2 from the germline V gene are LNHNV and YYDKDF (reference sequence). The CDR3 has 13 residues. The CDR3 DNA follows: TGTGCCACCAGCAGACATAGGGGGAATGAGCAGTTCTTC. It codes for CATSRHRGNEQFF.

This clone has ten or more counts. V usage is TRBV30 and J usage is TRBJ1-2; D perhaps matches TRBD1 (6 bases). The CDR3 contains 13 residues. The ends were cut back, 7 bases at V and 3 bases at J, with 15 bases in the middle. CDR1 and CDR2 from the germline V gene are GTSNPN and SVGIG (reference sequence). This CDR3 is CAFLSYRDYGYTF. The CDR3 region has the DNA TGTGCCTTCCTATCCTACAGGGACTATGGCTACACCTTC.

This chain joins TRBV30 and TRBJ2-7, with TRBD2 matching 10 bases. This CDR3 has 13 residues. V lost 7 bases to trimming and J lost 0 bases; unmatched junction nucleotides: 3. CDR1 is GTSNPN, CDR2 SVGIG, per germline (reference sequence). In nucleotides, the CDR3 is TGTGCCTCGCAGCGGGAGGGCTCCTACGAGCAGTACTTC. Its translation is CASQREGSYEQYF. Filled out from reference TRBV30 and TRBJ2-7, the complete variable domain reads SQTIHQWPATLVQPVGSPLSLECTVEGTSNPNLYWYRQAAGRGLQLLFYSVGIGQISSEVPQNLSASRPQDRQFILSSKKLLLSDSGFYLCASQREGSYEQYFGPGTRLTVT.

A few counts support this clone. Written as DNA, the CDR3 is TGCAGTGCTTCACAGGGATACGAGCAGTACGTC. It translates to CSASQGYEQYV. The gene calls are TRBV20-1 and TRBJ2-7; TRBD1 is a possible D gene (6 bases). CDR1 and CDR2 from the germline V gene are DFQATT and SNEGSKA (reference sequence). V was cut by 5 bases and J by 4 bases, with 9 bases left in between. CDR3 length: 11 residues.

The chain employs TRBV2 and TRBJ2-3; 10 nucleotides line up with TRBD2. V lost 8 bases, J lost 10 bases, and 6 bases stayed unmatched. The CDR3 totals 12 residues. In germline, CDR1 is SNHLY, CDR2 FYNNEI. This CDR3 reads CASRNGTSAQYF. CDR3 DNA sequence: TGTGCCAGCCGAAACGGGACTAGCGCGCAGTATTTT.

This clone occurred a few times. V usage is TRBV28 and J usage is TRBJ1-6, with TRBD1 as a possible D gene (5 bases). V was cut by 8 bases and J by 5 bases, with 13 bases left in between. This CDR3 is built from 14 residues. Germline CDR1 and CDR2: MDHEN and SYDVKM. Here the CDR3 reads CASQRTYNNSPLHF. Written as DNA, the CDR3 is TGTGCCAGCCAAAGGACATATAATAATTCACCCCTCCACTTT.

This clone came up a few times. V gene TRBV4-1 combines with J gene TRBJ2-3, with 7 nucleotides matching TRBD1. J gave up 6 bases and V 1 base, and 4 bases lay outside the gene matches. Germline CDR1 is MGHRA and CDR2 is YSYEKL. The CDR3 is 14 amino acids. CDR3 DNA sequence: TGCGCCAGCAGCCAAGTGCCAGGGGGTGATACGCAGTATTTT. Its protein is CASSQVPGGDTQYF.

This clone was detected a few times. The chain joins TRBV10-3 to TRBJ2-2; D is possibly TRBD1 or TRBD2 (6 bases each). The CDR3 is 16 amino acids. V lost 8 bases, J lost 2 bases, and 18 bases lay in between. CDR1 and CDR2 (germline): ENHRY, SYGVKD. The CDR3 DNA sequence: TGTGCCATCGGGGGGCTGACAGTACTAAACACCGGGGAGCTGTTTTTT. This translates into CAIGGLTVLNTGELFF.

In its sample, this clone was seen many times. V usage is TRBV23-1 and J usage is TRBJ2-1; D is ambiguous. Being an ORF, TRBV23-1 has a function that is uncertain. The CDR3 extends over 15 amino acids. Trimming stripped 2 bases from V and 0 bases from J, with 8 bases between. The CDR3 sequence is CASSQGPSSYNEQFF. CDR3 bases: TGCGCCAGCAGTCAAGGCCCAAGCTCCTACAATGAGCAGTTCTTC.

CDR3 loop: CASSVDSRGGYTF. The CDR3 bases are TGTGCCAGCAGCGTCGACAGCCGGGGAGGCTACACCTTC. The V call is TRBV9, the J call TRBJ1-2; D perhaps matches TRBD1 (5 bases). Germline CDR1 is SGDLS and CDR2 is YYNGEE. Trimming shortened V by 2 bases and J by 8 bases, and 13 bases separated the two germline ends. The CDR3 has 13 residues. The full variable domain, completed using reference TRBV9 and TRBJ1-2, is DSGVTQTPKHLITATGQRVTLRCSPRSGDLSVYWYQQSLDQGLQFLIQYYNGEERAKGNILERFSAQQFPDLHSELNLSSLELGDSALYFCASSVDSRGGYTFGSGTRLTVV.

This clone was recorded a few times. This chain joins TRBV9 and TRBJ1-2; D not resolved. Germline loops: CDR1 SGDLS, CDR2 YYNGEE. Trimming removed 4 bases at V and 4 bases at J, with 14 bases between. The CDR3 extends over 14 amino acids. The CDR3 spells CASSSLDYSYGYTF. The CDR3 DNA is TGTGCCAGCAGCTCCCTGGATTATAGCTATGGCTACACCTTC.

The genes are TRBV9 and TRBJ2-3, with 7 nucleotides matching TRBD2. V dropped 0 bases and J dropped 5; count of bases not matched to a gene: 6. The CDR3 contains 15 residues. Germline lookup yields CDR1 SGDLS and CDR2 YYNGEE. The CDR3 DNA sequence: TGTGCCAGCAGCGTAGCAAGCGGGGTGGGAGATACGCAGTATTTT. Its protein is CASSVASGVGDTQYF.

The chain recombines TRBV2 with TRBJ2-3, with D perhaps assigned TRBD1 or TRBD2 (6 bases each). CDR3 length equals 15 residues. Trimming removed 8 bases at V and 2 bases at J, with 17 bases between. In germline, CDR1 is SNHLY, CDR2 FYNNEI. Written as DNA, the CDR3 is TGTGCCAGCCCCCGGGGGCCCAGGGACACAGATACGCAGTATTTT. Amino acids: CASPRGPRDTDTQYF. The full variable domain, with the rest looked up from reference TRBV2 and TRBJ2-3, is EPEVTQTPSHQVTQMGQEVILRCVPISNHLYFYWYRQILGQKVEFLVSFYNNEISEKSEIFDDQFSVERPDGSNFTLKIRSTKLEDSAMYFCASPRGPRDTDTQYFGPGTRLTVL.

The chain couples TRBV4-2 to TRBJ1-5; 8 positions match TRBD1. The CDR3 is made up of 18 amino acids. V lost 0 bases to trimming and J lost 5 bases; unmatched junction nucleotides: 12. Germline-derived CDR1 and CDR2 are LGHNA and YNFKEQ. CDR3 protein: CASSQEGQGAAIDQPQHF. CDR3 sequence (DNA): TGTGCCAGCAGCCAAGAAGGACAGGGCGCAGCGATCGATCAGCCCCAGCATTTT.